This TCR beta chain was identified in a study of T cell changes during pregnancy in multiple sclerosis (dated by TCRdb to the late 2010s). At the level of the whole study: In women with multiple sclerosis, the researchers looked at how the T cell repertoire shifted as pregnancy progressed.

V lost 5 bases and J lost 7 bases, and the count of bases not matched to a germline gene is 5. CDR1 and CDR2 are drawn from the germline V gene: SGHAT, FQNNGV. Its CDR3 holds 15 amino acids, cysteine through phenylalanine. Here the CDR3 DNA is all that survives: 45 bases in frame from base 1. Comments on this clone: Its binding antigen is unknown. Base quality data are lacking; no much larger clone is found one base away.

The protocol used for the library was the immunoSEQ multiplex PCR assay. TCRdb retrieved this table from immuneACCESS and kept in-frame rearrangements only. Not all clones are present; in checked studies, unresolved V genes account for under half, and no reason is known for the remainder. This sample comprises 50,000 to 60,000 clones, around nine tenths of them detected only once. The ten top clones hold around 0.38% of the sample. This specimen was CD4+ T cells from peripheral blood mononuclear cells, taken in the third trimester of pregnancy. The receptor chain draws on TRBV11-2 and TRBJ1-4; 12 central nucleotides agree with TRBD1. This receptor was taken from a female donor with multiple sclerosis, enrolled in a pregnancy study. The bases read TGTGCCAGCAGCGCGGGACAGGGGGCAAGTGAAAAACTGTTTTTT. Translated, it gives CASSAGQGASEKLFF.